This record looks at one T cell receptor beta chain sequence and its context. The target of this receptor is not known. A read error may produce the germline difference seen at one junction end. Collaborating institutions collected whole blood in K2EDTA tubes following their own protocols. For TCRbeta analysis, collaborators shipped samples as frozen whole blood, isolated PBMCs, or DNA extracted from either of those sample types. These data come from a study of blood T cell repertoires in COVID-19 (TCRdb year 2020). For context, the study as a whole: The collaborator samples originated in the United States, Italy and Spain and spanned the acute and convalescent phases of COVID-19. The material from the prospective study consisted of cDNA or gDNA derived from T cells, B-cell-depleted T cells, or PBMCs. The dataset comprised deeply sampled blood TCRbeta repertoires from subjects exposed to, actively infected with, or recovered from COVID-19. The repertoires were released in a freely available public database intended as a resource for research on the immune response to SARS-CoV-2. The samples were drawn from the first 160 participants of the ongoing ImmuneRACE study and from 950 to 1,500 subjects provided by 6 global collaborators. Sample metadata almost always included a de-identified subject ID, COVID-19 status, age in years and sex. Where HLA class I and class II types were available, the types were taken from metadata supplied by the sample provider, not from assay-based typing.

Overall study results and their limits: Clinical and demographic metadata were provided uncurated, with the amount varying by source and participant.

TCRbeta CDR3 regions were amplified from genomic DNA using the immunoSEQ Assay, a bias-controlled multiplex PCR. The paper's data handling went like this. Within the assay, amplification of reference gene primers was used to estimate how many nucleated cells each sample contained. To quantify the absolute abundance of each unique TCRbeta CDR3 rearrangement, sequence reads were collapsed and filtered. For each sample, productive Simpson clonality was calculated by taking the square root of Simpson's diversity index across productive rearrangements. TCRdb holds this immuneACCESS table with in-frame rearrangements only. Some clones are missing; in checked studies, unresolved V genes explain under half, and the rest has no known cause. Clonal size and the V and J genes are those of that table, whereas D and trimming came from the DNA. For this sample the table gives roughly 230,000 clones, of which just under 85% were detected only once. Jointly, the top ten make up more than 6% of the sample.

This receptor was obtained from a woman in her sixties with active or convalescent COVID-19. Source material: peripheral blood.

The CDR3 amino acid sequence is: CASSLERSPGLAGGQETQYF. The base sequence is TGTGCCAGCAGCCTAGAAAGGTCCCCAGGGCTAGCGGGGGGACAAGAGACCCAGTACTTC. The rearranged chain carries TRBV11-3 and TRBJ2-5; 11 bases in the junction line up with TRBD2. From the germline V gene, CDR1 is SGHNT and CDR2 is YENEEA. Spanning cysteine to phenylalanine, the CDR3 consists of 20 amino acids. Kept here is only the CDR3 DNA, which spans 60 bases and is read in frame from base 1.